Each of the 21 T cell receptor beta chains below was sequenced from the same sample in a study of blood T cell repertoires in COVID-19. Here immunoSEQ multiplex PCR was the method, and the copy in TCRdb shows in-frame clones only, minus some. This sample yields about 79,000 clones, of which roughly 89% are seen a single time; 14% belongs to the top ten. Sequenced sample: peripheral blood. All receptors come from a man aged 65-85 years with active or convalescent COVID-19.

The CDR3 is CASSLENEQFF. Here the CDR3 DNA reads TGTGCCAGCTCACTAGAAAATGAGCAGTTCTTC. The chain carries TRBV18 and TRBJ2-1; no clear D gene. Trimming stripped 4 bases from V and 7 bases from J, with 5 bases between. CDR3 length: 11 amino acids. Germline CDR1 reads KGHSH; CDR2 reads LQKENI.

The J gene is TRBJ2-1, the V gene TRBV4-1; D unclear. The germline gives CDR1 MGHRA, CDR2 YSYEKL. Trimming removed 4 bases at V and 0 bases at J, with 13 bases between. This CDR3 spans 16 amino acids. The CDR3: CASSPTTYVSYNEQFF. The CDR3 bases are TGCGCCAGCAGCCCTACCACTTATGTCTCCTACAATGAGCAGTTCTTC.

The genes are TRBV7-9 and TRBJ2-3, with 14 bases that match TRBD2. Germline V gene sequence: CDR1 SEHNR, CDR2 FQNEAQ (reference sequence). The CDR3 covers 18 residues. With 4 bases clipped from V and 6 bases from J, the junction kept 12 bases outside the gene matches. The CDR3 DNA follows: TGTGCCAGCAGCTCCGGAGGACTAGCGGGAGGACCTTCGGATACGCAGTATTTT. Protein: CASSSGGLAGGPSDTQYF.

The chain joins TRBV13 to TRBJ1-2; no firm D call. There are 18 residues in the CDR3. Trimming left V 5 bases short and J 3 bases short, with 25 bases between. Germline V CDR1 and CDR2: PRHDT, FYEKMQ (reference sequence). CDR3 in amino acids: CASSGYGEGLRLDYGYTF. CDR3 sequence (DNA): TGTGCCAGCAGCGGATACGGGGAGGGATTAAGGCTAGACTATGGCTACACCTTC.

The chain has TRBV19 and TRBJ2-5, with TRBD2 matching over 9 bases. The CDR3 covers 13 residues. The germline V gene has CDR1 LNHDA and CDR2 SQIVND (reference sequence). The V segment lost 4 bases and the J segment 5 bases; nucleotides outside the gene matches: 2. CDR3 in DNA: TGTGCCAGTAGTAGCGGGAGGGCCGAGACCCAGTACTTC. This encodes CASSSGRAETQYF.

This chain joins TRBV19 and TRBJ1-2; D perhaps matches TRBD1 (6 bases). Germline V CDR1 and CDR2: LNHDA, SQIVND (reference sequence). CDR3 length: 14 residues. V was clipped by 3 bases and J by 4 bases, with 12 bases between them. The CDR3 bases are TGTGCCAGTAGTATGCGGCAGGGGCTCTATGGCTACACCTTC. Amino acid sequence: CASSMRQGLYGYTF.

Here the CDR3 DNA reads TGTGCCAGCAGCTTGCGACTAGCGGGAGCCGCAGATACGCAGTATTTT. Translating gives CASSLRLAGAADTQYF. The chain uses TRBV5-6 and TRBJ2-3, with TRBD2 identical over 12 bases. This CDR3 contains 16 residues. The junction had 4 bases not matched to a gene; V was cut back by 1 base and J by 4 bases. The germline CDR1 and CDR2 sequences are SGHDT and YYEEEE.

The chain employs TRBV7-3 and TRBJ2-1; TRBD2 is a possible D gene (6 bases). Germline CDR1 SGHTA, CDR2 FQGTGA. The V end was cut by 4 bases, the J end by 0 bases, with 13 bases between. CDR3 length: 16 amino acids. Here the CDR3 reads CASSYTSSSSYNEQFF. The CDR3 DNA sequence: TGTGCCAGCAGCTACACTAGCTCGAGCTCCTACAATGAGCAGTTCTTC.

The genes are TRBV2 and TRBJ2-7, with TRBD1 as a possible D gene (5 bases). CDR1 and CDR2 (germline): SNHLY, FYNNEI. This CDR3 spans 15 amino acids. V gave up 6 bases and J gave up 6 bases, with 21 bases separating them. For the CDR3, the DNA is TGTGCCAGCAGCTACTCAGGGTTGCCCGGCGGCGAGCAGTACTTC. Protein product: CASSYSGLPGGEQYF.

V and J are TRBV6-5 and TRBJ1-3; D is uncertain. The V gene lost 7 bases and the J gene lost 3 bases, with 13 bases spanning the gap. CDR1 is MNHEY, CDR2 SVGAGI, per germline. The CDR3 is made up of 14 amino acids. The CDR3 coding sequence is TGTGCCAGCACCCACGACTTACTTGGAAACACCATATATTTT. It specifies CASTHDLLGNTIYF.

The rearrangement joins TRBV3-1 (or the pseudogene TRBV3-2) to TRBJ2-5, with D maybe TRBD2 (6 bases). The CDR3 totals 14 residues. The germline CDR1 and CDR2 sequences are LGHDT and YNNKEL (reference sequence). V gave up 3 bases and J gave up 5 bases, with 13 bases separating them. The CDR3 DNA reads TGTGCCAGCAGCCAGGGAGGCGTTGGGGAGACCCAGTACTTC. Its protein product is CASSQGGVGETQYF.

This clone has just a few counts. V usage is TRBV30 and J usage is TRBJ1-1, with D maybe TRBD1 (5 bases). The CDR3 is 13 residues long. Deletions cut 0 bases from V and 3 bases from J, with 8 bases between. Germline values: CDR1 GTSNPN, CDR2 SVGIG (reference sequence). CDR3 loop: CAWSVRGDTEAFF. The CDR3 nucleotides read TGTGCCTGGAGTGTACGGGGGGACACTGAAGCTTTCTTT.

The CDR3 DNA follows: TGTGCCAGCAGCTTAAAACTAGCGCAGAACAATGAGCAGTTCTTC. It specifies CASSLKLAQNNEQFF. J is TRBJ2-1 and V is TRBV7-9; 7 bases line up with TRBD2. Germline V gene data show CDR1 as SEHNR and CDR2 as FQNEAQ (reference sequence). The CDR3 consists of 15 residues. J lost 5 bases, V lost 2 bases, and 6 bases had no gene match.

V usage is TRBV6-6 and J usage is TRBJ2-7, with TRBD2 matching over 13 bases. There are 15 residues in the CDR3. CDR1 is MNHNY, CDR2 SVGAGI, per germline (reference sequence). Trimming removed 5 bases from V and 3 bases from J; junction bases left unmatched: 4. This CDR3 reads CASSQRLAGGYEQYF. CDR3 DNA: TGTGCCAGCAGTCAACGACTAGCGGGAGGCTACGAGCAGTACTTC.

The chain couples TRBV5-1 to TRBJ1-6; D gene ambiguous. The germline CDR1 and CDR2 sequences are SGHRS and YFSETQ. The CDR3 has 14 amino acids. With 2 bases removed from V and 5 bases from J, the gap between germline ends came to 8 bases. The CDR3 sequence is CASSFYRNNSPLHF. The CDR3 nucleotides are TGCGCCAGCAGCTTTTACAGAAATAATTCACCCCTCCACTTT.

This chain connects TRBV7-3 to TRBJ1-1, with D possibly being TRBD1 (5 bases). CDR1 and CDR2 from the germline V gene are SGHTA and FQGTGA. This CDR3 has 15 amino acids. The V and J ends lost 2 bases and 1 base respectively, with 11 bases between them. Here the CDR3 DNA reads TGTGCCAGCAGCTTACAACAGGTGAAGAACACTGAAGCTTTCTTT. The encoded protein is CASSLQQVKNTEAFF.

The rearrangement links TRBV19 to TRBJ1-2; D is possibly TRBD1 (5 bases). The CDR3 spans 12 residues. The germline CDR1 and CDR2 sequences are LNHDA and SQIVND (reference sequence). The V end was cut by 6 bases, the J end by 6 bases, with 11 bases between. CDR3 sequence (DNA): TGTGCCAGTAGACCTGGAGGGGATGGCTACACCTTC. As protein: CASRPGGDGYTF.

The rearrangement links TRBV5-4 to TRBJ2-7, with D possibly TRBD2 on 6 matching bases. CDR3 length: 13 residues. The germline gives CDR1 SGHNT, CDR2 YYREEE (reference sequence). The V end lost 6 bases, the J end lost 0 bases, and 10 bases lay between the germline ends. The CDR3 loop is CASTAGSSYEQYF. The CDR3 DNA follows: TGTGCCAGCACGGCGGGATCCTCCTACGAGCAGTACTTC.

This chain links TRBV7-2 with TRBJ2-2; TRBD2 might be the D (5 bases). The CDR3 runs 15 residues. The ends were cut back, 1 base at V and 3 bases at J, with 9 bases in the middle. CDR1 is SGHTA and CDR2 is FQGNSA in the germline V gene. The CDR3 DNA follows: TGTGCCAGCAGCTTAGGAGGGAGTTACACCGGGGAGCTGTTTTTT. This translates into CASSLGGSYTGELFF.

The chain is built from TRBV6-5 and TRBJ1-1; the D is unclear. V lost 0 bases and J 4 bases, leaving 12 bases between the germline ends. CDR1 MNHEY and CDR2 SVGAGI come from the germline V gene. This CDR3 has 15 residues. CDR3 protein: CASSYSQAYGTEAFF. CDR3 DNA sequence: TGTGCCAGCAGTTACTCCCAAGCGTATGGCACTGAAGCTTTCTTT.

V is TRBV5-5 and J is TRBJ2-2; 7 bases match TRBD2. The germline gives CDR1 SGHKS, CDR2 YYEKEE (reference sequence). The CDR3 consists of 16 residues. V was pared by 4 bases and J by 2 bases, with 8 bases of the junction left unmatched. The CDR3 protein is CASSLFSGRNTGELFF. CDR3 sequence (DNA): TGTGCCAGCAGCCTTTTTAGCGGGCGTAACACCGGGGAGCTGTTTTTT.